The sequence of this TCR beta chain was determined in a study of blood T cell repertoires in COVID-19. In the study overall: Collection of acute and convalescent COVID-19 samples took place in the United States, Italy and Spain. T cells, B-cell-depleted T cells, or PBMCs supplied cDNA or gDNA.

V dropped 7 bases and J dropped 1 base, with 10 bases sitting between them. The CDR3 covers 13 residues. The germline gives CDR1 ENHRY, CDR2 SYGVKD. Generated by immunoSEQ multiplex PCR, the TCRdb table keeps only in-frame clones and is missing some. The repertoire consists of more than 95,000 clones, with about four fifths occurring once and the leading ten covering approximately 12%. Material for sequencing was peripheral blood. The TCR comes from a man in his sixties with acute or convalescent COVID-19. The chain carries TRBV10-3 and TRBJ1-1; a possible D gene is TRBD1 (5 bases). The CDR3 spells CAITVDTNTEAFF. CDR3 DNA: TGTGCCATCACCGTGGACACGAACACTGAAGCTTTCTTT.